This paragraph covers one TCR beta chain sequence. The data belong to a study of shared clonotypes between healthy human individuals. Per sorted-subset replicate PCR, input was approximately 0.2 ug DNA, representing around 29,000 T cell genomes. In the original processing: Junction-only sequences produced by ImmunoSEQ had no quality scores, so filtering differed. Assay used: immunoSEQ multiplex PCR; TCRdb lists only in-frame clones, some missing. Clone size and V and J calls were adopted from that table, with D and trimming inferred from the DNA. The sample has 980,000 or so clones; about three quarters are singletons. Germline values: CDR1 SGHTA, CDR2 FQGNSA. Trimming pared 7 bases from V and 4 bases from J, leaving 11 bases between. This CDR3 comprises 13 residues.

The chain recombines TRBV7-2 with TRBJ1-3; the D gene is possibly TRBD1 (6 bases). Sequences were obtained from memory CD4+ T cells sorted from blood. Described subset: CD45RA-negative fraction. This TCR came from a young man in good health. The CDR3 coding sequence is TGTGCCAGCACGGGGGGCCGAGGAAACACCATATATTTT. Protein: CASTGGRGNTIYF.